The clone carrying this T cell receptor (beta chain) was picked up a small number of times. Its antigen is currently unknown. Through a sample-barcoded 5' primer and a J-beta primer mix, a second PCR was run for roughly 7 to 11 cycles. TCRdb redid the calling of the 5' RACE reads with MiXCR, one entry per CDR3 protein. The data show a few hundred thousand distinct CDR3 sequences, approximately 47% seen once. The CDR3 spans 14 residues. CDR1 is SGHTA and CDR2 is FQGNSA in the germline V gene. Peripheral blood samples of around 9.3 milliliters were drawn from each donor. Total RNA was extracted at no less than 6 micrograms per sample. The sample belongs to a study of blood T cells in healthy people across ages. Findings of the study overall: Across samples, TCR beta diversity tracked strongly with naive T cell percentage.

What was sequenced was blood. This receptor was identified in a man between 60 and 75 years old in good health. V and J are TRBV7-2 and TRBJ2-5, with D maybe TRBD1 (6 bases). The end of the DNA is better explained by TRBJ2-7, so the J call may be wrong. The CDR3 DNA sequence: TGTGCCAGCAGCCAAACAACAGGGTTCGGCGAGCAGTACTTC. This translates into CASSQTTGFGEQYF.